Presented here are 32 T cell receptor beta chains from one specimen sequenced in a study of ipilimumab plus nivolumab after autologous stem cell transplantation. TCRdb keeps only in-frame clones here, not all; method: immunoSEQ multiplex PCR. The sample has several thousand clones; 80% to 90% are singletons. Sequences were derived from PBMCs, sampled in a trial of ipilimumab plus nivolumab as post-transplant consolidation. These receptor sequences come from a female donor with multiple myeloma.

In DNA, the CDR3 is TGTGCCAGCAGTTTACGTAGACTGAACACTGAAGCTTTCTTT. Its protein product is CASSLRRLNTEAFF. The V gene is TRBV28, the J gene TRBJ1-1, with D hard to call. The germline V gene encodes CDR1 MDHEN and CDR2 SYDVKM. There are 14 residues in the CDR3. Trimming left V 2 bases short and J 0 bases short, with 7 bases between.

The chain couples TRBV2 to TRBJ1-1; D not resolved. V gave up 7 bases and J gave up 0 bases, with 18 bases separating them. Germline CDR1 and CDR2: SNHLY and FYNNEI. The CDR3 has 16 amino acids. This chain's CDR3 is CASTSEEVTVNTEAFF. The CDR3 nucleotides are TGTGCCAGCACTTCCGAGGAGGTTACAGTGAACACTGAAGCTTTCTTT.

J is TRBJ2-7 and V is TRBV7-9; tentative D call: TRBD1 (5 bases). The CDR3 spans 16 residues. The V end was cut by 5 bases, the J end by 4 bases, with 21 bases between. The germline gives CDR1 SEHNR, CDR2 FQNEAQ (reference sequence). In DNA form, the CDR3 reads TGTGCCAGCAGCAACCGGACACCCCTCCGGGCGTACGAGCAGTACTTC. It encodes CASSNRTPLRAYEQYF.

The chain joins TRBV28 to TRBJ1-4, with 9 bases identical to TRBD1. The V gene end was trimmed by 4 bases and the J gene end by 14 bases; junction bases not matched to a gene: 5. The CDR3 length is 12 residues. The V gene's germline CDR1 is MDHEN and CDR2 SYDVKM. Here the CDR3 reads CASSSPGQGLFF. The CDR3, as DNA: TGTGCCAGCAGTTCCCCAGGACAGGGGCTGTTTTTT.

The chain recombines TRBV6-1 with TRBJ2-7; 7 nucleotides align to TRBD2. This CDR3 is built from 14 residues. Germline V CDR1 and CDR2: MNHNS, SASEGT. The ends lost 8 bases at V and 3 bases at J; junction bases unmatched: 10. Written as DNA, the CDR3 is TGTGCCAGCCTCAGGACACGGGGGGTCTACGAGCAGTACTTC. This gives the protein CASLRTRGVYEQYF.

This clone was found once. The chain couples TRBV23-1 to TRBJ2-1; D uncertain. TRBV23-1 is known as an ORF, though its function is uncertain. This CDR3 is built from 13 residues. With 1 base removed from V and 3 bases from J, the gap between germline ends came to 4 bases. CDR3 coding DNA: TGCGCCAGCAGTCAATGGCTCTACAATGAGCAGTTCTTC. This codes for CASSQWLYNEQFF.

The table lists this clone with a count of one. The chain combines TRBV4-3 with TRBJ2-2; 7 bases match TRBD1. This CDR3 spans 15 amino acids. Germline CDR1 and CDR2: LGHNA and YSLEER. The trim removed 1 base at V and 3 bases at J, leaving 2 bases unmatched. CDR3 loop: CASSQGDSYTGELFF. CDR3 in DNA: TGCGCCAGCAGCCAAGGGGACAGCTACACCGGGGAGCTGTTTTTT.

CDR3 bases: TGTGCCAGTAGTTTACTACCGCTATTGGAAGGCAATGAGCAGTTCTTC. It encodes CASSLLPLLEGNEQFF. The chain has TRBV19 and TRBJ2-1, with D hard to call. V lost 5 bases and J 6 bases, leaving 20 bases between the germline ends. CDR3 length: 16 amino acids. In germline, CDR1 is LNHDA, CDR2 SQIVND (reference sequence).

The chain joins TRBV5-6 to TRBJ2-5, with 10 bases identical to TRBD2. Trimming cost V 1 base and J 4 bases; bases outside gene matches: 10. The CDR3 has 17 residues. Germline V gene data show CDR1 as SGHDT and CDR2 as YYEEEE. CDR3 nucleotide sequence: TGTGCCAGCAGCTTGATCCAGGGCCCTAGCGGGAGAGAGACCCAGTACTTC. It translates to CASSLIQGPSGRETQYF.

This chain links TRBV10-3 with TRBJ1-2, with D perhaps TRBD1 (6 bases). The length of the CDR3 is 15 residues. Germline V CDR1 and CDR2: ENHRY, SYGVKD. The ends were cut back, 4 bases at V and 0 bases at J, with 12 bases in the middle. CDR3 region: CAISARGTTNYGYTF. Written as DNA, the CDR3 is TGTGCCATCAGTGCTCGCGGGACAACTAACTATGGCTACACCTTC.

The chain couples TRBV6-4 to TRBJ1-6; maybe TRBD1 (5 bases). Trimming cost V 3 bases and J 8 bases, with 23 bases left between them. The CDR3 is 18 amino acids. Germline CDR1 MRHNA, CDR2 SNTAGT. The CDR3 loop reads CASSDSPTGRDFHSPLHF. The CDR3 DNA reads TGTGCCAGCAGTGATTCACCCACCGGCAGGGATTTTCATTCACCCCTCCACTTT.

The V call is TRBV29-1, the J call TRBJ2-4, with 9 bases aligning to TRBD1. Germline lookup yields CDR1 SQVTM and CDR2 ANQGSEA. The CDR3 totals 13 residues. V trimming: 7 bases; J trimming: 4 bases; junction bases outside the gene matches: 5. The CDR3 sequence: CSAAGTGKNIQYF. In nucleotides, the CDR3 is TGCAGCGCCGCCGGGACAGGGAAAAACATTCAGTACTTC.

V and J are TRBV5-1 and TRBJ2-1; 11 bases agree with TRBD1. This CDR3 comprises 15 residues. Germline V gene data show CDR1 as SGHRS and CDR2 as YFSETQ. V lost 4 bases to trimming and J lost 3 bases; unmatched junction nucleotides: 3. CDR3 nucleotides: TGCGCCAGCAGCCCGGGGACAGGGGGCTACAATGAGCAGTTCTTC. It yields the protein CASSPGTGGYNEQFF.

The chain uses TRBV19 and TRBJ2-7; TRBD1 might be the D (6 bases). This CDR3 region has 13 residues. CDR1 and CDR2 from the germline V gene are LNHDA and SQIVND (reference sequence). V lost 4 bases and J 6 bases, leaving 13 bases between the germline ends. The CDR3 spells CASSTLQGGEQYF. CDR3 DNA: TGTGCCAGTAGTACCTTACAGGGCGGCGAGCAGTACTTC. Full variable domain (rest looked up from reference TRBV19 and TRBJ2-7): DGGITQSPKYLFRKEGQNVTLSCEQNLNHDAMYWYRQDPGQGLRLIYYSQIVNDFQKGDIAEGYSVSREKKESFPLTVTSAQKNPTAFYLCASSTLQGGEQYFGPGTRLTVT.

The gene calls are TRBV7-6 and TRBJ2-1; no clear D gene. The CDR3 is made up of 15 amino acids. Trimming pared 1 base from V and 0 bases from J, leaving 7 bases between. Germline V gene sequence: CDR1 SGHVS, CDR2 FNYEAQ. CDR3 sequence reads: CASSLGSSSYNEQFF. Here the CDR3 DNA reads TGTGCCAGCAGCTTAGGTTCTAGCTCCTACAATGAGCAGTTCTTC.

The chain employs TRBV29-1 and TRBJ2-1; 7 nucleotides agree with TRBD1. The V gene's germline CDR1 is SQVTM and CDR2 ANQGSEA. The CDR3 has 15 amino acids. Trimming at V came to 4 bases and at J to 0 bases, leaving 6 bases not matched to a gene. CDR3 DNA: TGCAGCGTTGTGGGACAGCTTACCTCCTACAATGAGCAGTTCTTC. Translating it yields CSVVGQLTSYNEQFF.

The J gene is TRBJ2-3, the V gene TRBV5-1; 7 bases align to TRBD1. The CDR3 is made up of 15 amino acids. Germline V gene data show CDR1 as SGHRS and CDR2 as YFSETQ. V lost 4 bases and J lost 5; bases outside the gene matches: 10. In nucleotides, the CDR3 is TGCGCCAGCAGCCTCCTGGCCCCAGGGGGAGATACGCAGTATTTT. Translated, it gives CASSLLAPGGDTQYF. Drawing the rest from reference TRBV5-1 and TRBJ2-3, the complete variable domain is KAGVTQTPRYLIKTRGQQVTLSCSPISGHRSVSWYQQTPGQGLQFLFEYFSETQRNKGNFPGRFSGRQFSNSRSEMNVSTLELGDSALYLCASSLLAPGGDTQYFGPGTRLTVL.

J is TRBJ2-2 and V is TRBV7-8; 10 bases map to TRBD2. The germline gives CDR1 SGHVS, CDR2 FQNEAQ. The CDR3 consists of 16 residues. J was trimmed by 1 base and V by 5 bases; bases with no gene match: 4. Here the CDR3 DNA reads TGTGCCAGCAGCCTCGTAGCGGGAGGGAACACCGGGGAGCTGTTTTTT. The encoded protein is CASSLVAGGNTGELFF. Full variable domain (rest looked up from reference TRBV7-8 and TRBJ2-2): GAGVSQSPRYKVAKRGQDVALRCDPISGHVSLFWYQQALGQGPEFLTYFQNEAQLDKSGLPSDRFFAERPEGSVSTLKIQRTQQEDSAVYLCASSLVAGGNTGELFFGEGSRLTVL.

The CDR3 nucleotides read TGCGCCAGCAGGTCCCCGGAGGGCTCCTACAATGAGCAGTTCTTC. It is translated as CASRSPEGSYNEQFF. The chain recombines TRBV5-1 with TRBJ2-1; D is perhaps TRBD2 (6 bases). The CDR3 is 15 amino acids. Trimming cost V 5 bases and J 0 bases, with 12 bases left between them. Germline CDR1 is SGHRS and CDR2 is YFSETQ.

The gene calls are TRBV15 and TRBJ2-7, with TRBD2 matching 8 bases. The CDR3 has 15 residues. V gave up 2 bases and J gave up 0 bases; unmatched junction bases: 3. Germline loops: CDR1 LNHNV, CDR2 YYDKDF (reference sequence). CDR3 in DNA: TGTGCCACCAGCAGATACGGGACTAGCTCCTACGAGCAGTACTTC. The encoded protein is CATSRYGTSSYEQYF. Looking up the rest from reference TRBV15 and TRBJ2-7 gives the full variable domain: DAMVIQNPRYQVTQFGKPVTLSCSQTLNHNVMYWYQQKSSQAPKLLFHYYDKDFNNEADTPDNFQSRRPNTSFCFLDIRSPGLGDTAMYLCATSRYGTSSYEQYFGPGTRLTVT.

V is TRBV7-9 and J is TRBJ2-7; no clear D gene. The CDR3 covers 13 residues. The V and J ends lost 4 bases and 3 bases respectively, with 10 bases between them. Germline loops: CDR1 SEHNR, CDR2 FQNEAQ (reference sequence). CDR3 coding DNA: TGTGCCAGCAGCTCTTATAAAAGCTACGAGCAGTACTTC. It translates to CASSSYKSYEQYF.

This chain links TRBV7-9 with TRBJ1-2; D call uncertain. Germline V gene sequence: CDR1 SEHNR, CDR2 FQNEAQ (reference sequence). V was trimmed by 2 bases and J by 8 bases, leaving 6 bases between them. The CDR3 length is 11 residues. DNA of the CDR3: TGTGCCAGCAGCTTAACGGGCGGCTACACCTTC. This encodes CASSLTGGYTF.

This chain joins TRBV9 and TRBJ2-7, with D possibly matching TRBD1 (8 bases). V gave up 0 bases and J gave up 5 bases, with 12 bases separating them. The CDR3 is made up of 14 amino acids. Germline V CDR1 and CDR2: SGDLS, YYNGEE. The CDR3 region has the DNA TGTGCCAGCAGCGTAGGTACAGGGGGGGACGAGCAGTACTTC. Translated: CASSVGTGGDEQYF.

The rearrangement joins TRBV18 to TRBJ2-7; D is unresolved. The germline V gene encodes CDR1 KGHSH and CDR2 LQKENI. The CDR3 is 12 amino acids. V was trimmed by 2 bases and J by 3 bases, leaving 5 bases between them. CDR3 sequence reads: CASSPSSYEQYF. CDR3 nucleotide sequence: TGTGCCAGCTCACCAAGCAGCTACGAGCAGTACTTC.

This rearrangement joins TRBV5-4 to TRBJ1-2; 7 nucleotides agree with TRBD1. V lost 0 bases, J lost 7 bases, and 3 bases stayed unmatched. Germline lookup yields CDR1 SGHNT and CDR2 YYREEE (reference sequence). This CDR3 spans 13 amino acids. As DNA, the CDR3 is TGTGCCAGCAGCTTGGGACAGGGCCTTGGCTACACCTTC. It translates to CASSLGQGLGYTF.

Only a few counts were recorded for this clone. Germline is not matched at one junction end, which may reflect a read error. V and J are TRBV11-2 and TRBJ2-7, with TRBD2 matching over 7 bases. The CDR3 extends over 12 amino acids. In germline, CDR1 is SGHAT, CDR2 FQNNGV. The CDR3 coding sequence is TGTGCCAGCAGCTCATCGCGGCGGGAGCTGTACTTC. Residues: CASSSSRRELYF. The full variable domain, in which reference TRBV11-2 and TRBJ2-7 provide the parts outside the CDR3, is EAGVAQSPRYKIIEKRQSVAFWCNPISGHATLYWYQQILGQGPKLLIQFQNNGVVDDSQLPKDRFSAERLKGVDSTLKIQPAKLEDSAVYLCASSSSRRELYFGPGTRLTVT.

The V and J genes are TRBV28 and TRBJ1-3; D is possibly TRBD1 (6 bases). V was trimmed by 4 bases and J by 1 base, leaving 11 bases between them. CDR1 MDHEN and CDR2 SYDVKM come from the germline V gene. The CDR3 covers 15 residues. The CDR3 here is CASSSQGVSGNTIYF. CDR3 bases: TGTGCCAGCAGTTCACAGGGAGTATCTGGAAACACCATATATTTT.

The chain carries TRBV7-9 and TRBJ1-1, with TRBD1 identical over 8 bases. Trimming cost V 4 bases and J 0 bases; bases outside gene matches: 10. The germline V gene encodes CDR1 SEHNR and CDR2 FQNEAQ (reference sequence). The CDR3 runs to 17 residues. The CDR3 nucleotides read TGTGCCAGCAGCTCGGGACAGGCCACCCTCATGAACACTGAAGCTTTCTTT. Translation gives CASSSGQATLMNTEAFF.

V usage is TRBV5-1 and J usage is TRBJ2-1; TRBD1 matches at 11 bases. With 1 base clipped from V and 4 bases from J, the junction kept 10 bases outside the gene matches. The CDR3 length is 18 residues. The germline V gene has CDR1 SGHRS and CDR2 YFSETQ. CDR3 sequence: CASSLWDRGALEYNEQFF. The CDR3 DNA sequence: TGCGCCAGCAGCTTGTGGGACAGGGGGGCCCTCGAGTACAATGAGCAGTTCTTC.

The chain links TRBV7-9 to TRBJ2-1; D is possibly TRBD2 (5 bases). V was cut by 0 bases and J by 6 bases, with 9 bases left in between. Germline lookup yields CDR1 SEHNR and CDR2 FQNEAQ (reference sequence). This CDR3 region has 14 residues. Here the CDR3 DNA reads TGTGCCAGCAGCTTAGCGGGAGTTTTCAATGAGCAGTTCTTC. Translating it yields CASSLAGVFNEQFF.

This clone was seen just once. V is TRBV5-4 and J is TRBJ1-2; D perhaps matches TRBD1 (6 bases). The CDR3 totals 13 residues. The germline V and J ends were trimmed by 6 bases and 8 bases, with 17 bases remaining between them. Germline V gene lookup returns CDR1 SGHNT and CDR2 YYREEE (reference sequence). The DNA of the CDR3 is TGTGCCAGCACGCAACCGGGGGCGGGCGGCTACACCTTC. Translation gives CASTQPGAGGYTF.

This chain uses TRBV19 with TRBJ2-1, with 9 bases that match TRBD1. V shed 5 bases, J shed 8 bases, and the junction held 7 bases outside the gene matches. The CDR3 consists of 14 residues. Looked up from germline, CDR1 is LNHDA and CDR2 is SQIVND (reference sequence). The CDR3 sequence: CASSPRTGVDEQFF. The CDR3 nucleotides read TGTGCCAGTAGTCCACGGACAGGGGTAGATGAGCAGTTCTTC.